This T cell receptor beta chain derives from a study of T cells after yellow fever vaccination (dated by TCRdb to the late 2010s). Regarding the research as a whole: The SMART-Seq v4 Ultra Low Input RNA kit was used to prepare libraries from fractions with low cell numbers. To follow T-cell clones before and after both primary and booster YFV17D yellow fever vaccination, bulk TCR alpha and beta repertoires underwent longitudinal sequencing. Two healthy male donors made up the cohort, one aged 18 to 30 years and the other aged 30 to 40 years. Blood was drawn at multiple timepoints before and after primary and secondary immunization, with bulk PBMC replicates and cell subsets isolated.

Concerning this clonotype: Its binding antigen is unknown. There are no base qualities to consult, and no much larger clone falls within one base.

Study-wide findings and limitations: Compared with the primary T-cell response, the secondary T-cell response was faster but weaker, reaching its peak on day 5 rather than on day 15. Because abundant contaminating clonotypes from the bulk population could be contained in FACS-sorted repertoires, computational filtering was required. A small share of clonotypes was detected in both CD4 and CD8 compartments, with the overlap likely arising from convergent recombination. After the booster, most of the clones that had expanded following primary vaccination were detected again (just under 97% of CD4 and roughly nine tenths of CD8), which suggests that memory was broadly maintained. The study included only a couple of donors, which limits how far the findings can be generalized.

Including the terminal cysteine and phenylalanine, the CDR3 comprises 15 residues. Only the CDR3 part of the read is kept: 45 bases, read in frame from the first base. Compared with germline, V lacks 5 bases and J lacks 5 bases; bases without a gene match: 9. As encoded in the germline V gene (reference sequence), CDR1 is DFQATT while CDR2 is SNEGSKA. TCR cDNA was made using 5'RACE template switching, a step that added a universal primer site and unique molecular identifiers. Priming of cDNA synthesis was performed from both the TCR alpha and TCR beta constant segments. Two PCR steps were used to amplify libraries, with sample barcodes and sequencing adapters being added in the second step. Libraries were sequenced on Illumina HiSeq 2500 (2x100 bp) or NovaSeq (2x150 bp). From the authors' description of their analysis: Demultiplexing of reads and collapsing into UMI consensus sequences were performed with MIGEC, and V(D)J alignment was carried out with MiXCR. Vaccine-responding clonotypes were defined with edgeR using replicate PBMC samples, requiring FDR below 0.01 and a log2 fold change above 5 up to day 15. CD4 or CD8 identity was assigned to each bulk clonotype according to whether the clonotype was present at higher abundance in the sequenced CD4 repertoire or the sequenced CD8 repertoire. TCRdb took the public reads, trimmed them with fastp at Q25, ran MiXCR for clone calling and kept in-frame beta chains. One record per CDR3 amino acid sequence lists the most common genes and DNA. These V and J calls originate from TCRdb's pipeline instead of the authors' own analysis. In all, the sample holds hundreds of thousands of distinct CDR3 sequences, and more than 9% of those were seen once. The ten largest clones represent under 15% of the sample.

The sample's treatment or condition label, in plain terms: live attenuated yellow fever vaccine strain. At each blood-draw timepoint, two biological replicates of bulk PBMCs were obtained. PBMCs were isolated from peripheral blood using a standard Ficoll-Paque protocol. TriZol was used to extract RNA from bulk PBMCs, CD4 and CD8 fractions, and dextramer-positive and dextramer-negative fractions. The source material was PBMCs, sampled on the day of the yellow fever booster vaccination. The receptor chain draws on TRBV20-1 and TRBJ2-2; TRBD1 fits 9 bases in the junction. This TCR was sampled from a man in his thirties or forties who received the YFV17D yellow fever vaccine. This receptor carries the CDR3 CSAAPGTGITGELFF. The nucleotide sequence is TGCAGTGCTGCGCCCGGGACAGGGATAACCGGGGAGCTGTTTTTT.